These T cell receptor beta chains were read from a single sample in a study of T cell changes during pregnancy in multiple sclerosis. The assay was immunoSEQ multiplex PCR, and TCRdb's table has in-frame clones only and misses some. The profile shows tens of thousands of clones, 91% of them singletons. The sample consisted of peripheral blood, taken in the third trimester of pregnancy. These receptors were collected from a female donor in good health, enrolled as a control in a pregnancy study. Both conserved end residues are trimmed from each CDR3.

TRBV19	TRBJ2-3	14	ASTPADRVLTDTQY
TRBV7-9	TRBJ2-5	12	ASSLGGVGETQY
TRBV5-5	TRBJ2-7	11	ASKLAGVHEQY
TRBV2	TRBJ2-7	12	ASRGTSGSYEQY
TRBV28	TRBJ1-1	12	ASSLRDLTGEAF
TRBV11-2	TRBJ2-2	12	ASSFPGYGGELF
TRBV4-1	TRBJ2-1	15	ASSQRGKGEQYNEQF
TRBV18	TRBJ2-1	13	ASSPQAGGPDEQF
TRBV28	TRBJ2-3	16	ASSLSWEGDWGTDTQY
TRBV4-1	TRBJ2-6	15	ASSPGERNSGANVLT
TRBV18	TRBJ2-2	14	ASSPRIGADTGELF
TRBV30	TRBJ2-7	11	AWSRARGIEQY
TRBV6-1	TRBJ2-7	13	ASRREAASSYEQY
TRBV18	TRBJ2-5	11	ASSGQTQETQY
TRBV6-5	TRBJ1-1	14	ASSYSVTGIPTEAF
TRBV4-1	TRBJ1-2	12	ASSQLLGLMGYT
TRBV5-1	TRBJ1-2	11	ASSYDTNYGYT
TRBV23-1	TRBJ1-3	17	ASSQSIPLDRGDGNTIY
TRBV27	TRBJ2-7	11	ASRGDSSYEQY
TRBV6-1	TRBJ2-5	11	ASQEMMGGTQY
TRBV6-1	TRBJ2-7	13	ASSEGSLISYEQY
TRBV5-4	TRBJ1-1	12	ASSLEGQGIQAF
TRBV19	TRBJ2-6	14	ASRSGTGFGANVLT
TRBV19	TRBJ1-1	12	ASAPGQGGTEAF
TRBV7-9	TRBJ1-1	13	ASSSYGDLNTEAF
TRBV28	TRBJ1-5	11	ASRLQGAQPQH
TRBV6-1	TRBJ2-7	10	ASSENHRGQY
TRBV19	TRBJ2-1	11	ATSTSYYNEQF
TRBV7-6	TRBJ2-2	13	ASSSRTGGTGELF
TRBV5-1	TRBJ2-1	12	ASSSRDYYNEQF
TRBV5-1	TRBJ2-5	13	ASRPGLAGEETQY
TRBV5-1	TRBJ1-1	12	ASSFRGVDTEAF
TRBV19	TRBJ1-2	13	ASSIDPPGGYGYT
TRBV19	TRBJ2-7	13	ASSDPGTSGYEQY
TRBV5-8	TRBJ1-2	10	ASSLPSYGYT
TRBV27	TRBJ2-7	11	ASSFGTGYEQY
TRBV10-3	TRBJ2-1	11	AISALRGYEQF
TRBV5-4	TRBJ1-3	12	ASSSESSGNTIY
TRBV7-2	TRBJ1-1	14	ASSSRRGAGNTEAF
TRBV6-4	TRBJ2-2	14	ASSDSSQPNTGELF
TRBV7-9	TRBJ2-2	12	ATAGGGNTGELF
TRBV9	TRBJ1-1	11	ASSVERGTEAF